This record covers a single T cell receptor beta chain. Its antigen is not identified. Active moderate-to-severe ophthalmopathy, Clinical Activity Score at least 3, NOSPECS at least 4, under 3 months' duration. Exclusion of a patient resulted from uncontrolled infection, other autoimmune disease, pregnancy or lactation. What was amplified from RNA transcripts were TCR beta CDR3 regions. A first-round RT-PCR of the TCR CDR3 used the HTBI primer set. TCRdb re-analysed the multiplex PCR reads in MiXCR, keeping a single row per CDR3 protein. This sample has 400,000 or so distinct CDR3 sequences, with 15% found just once. The sample belongs to a study of T cells in Graves' hyperthyroidism and ophthalmopathy. Study at large: Before any treatment, at initial diagnosis, peripheral blood was collected. Study outcomes and limitations: Most expanded thyroid clonotypes above 0.001 recurred in blood.

The TCR comes from a woman aged 55-70 years with Graves' ophthalmopathy. The sample was blood.

This CDR3 reads CASSYRLAGVGADTQYF. CDR3 in DNA: TGTGCCAGCAGTTACCGGCTAGCGGGAGTAGGGGCAGATACGCAGTATTTT. V and J are TRBV6-6 and TRBJ2-3; 10 nucleotides match TRBD2. In germline, CDR1 is MNHNY, CDR2 SVGAGI (reference sequence). V trimming: 2 bases; J trimming: 4 bases; junction bases outside the gene matches: 9. The CDR3 has 17 residues.